What follows are 23 T cell receptor beta chains derived from one specimen sequenced in a study of T cell responses to AZD1222 COVID-19 vaccine. Profiled with immunoSEQ multiplex PCR; TCRdb holds only in-frame clones, not every one. The sample carries under 150,000 clones, 90% recorded once. Specimen: peripheral blood, collected on day 0 of AZD1222 vaccination. The receptor set was obtained from an adult in good health.

This clone occurred once. The chain is built from TRBV4-1 and TRBJ1-6; 8 bases line up with TRBD1. Germline V gene sequence: CDR1 MGHRA, CDR2 YSYEKL. V lost 3 bases and J lost 7; bases outside the gene matches: 8. CDR3 length: 16 amino acids. The CDR3 reads CASSQGTGRRNSPLHF. The CDR3 DNA reads as TGCGCCAGCAGCCAGGGGACAGGTAGACGGAATTCACCCCTCCACTTT.

This chain connects TRBV2 to TRBJ1-5; TRBD1 is a possible D gene (5 bases). Trimming took 4 bases from V and 5 from J, leaving 18 bases between them. The V gene's germline CDR1 is SNHLY and CDR2 FYNNEI. This CDR3 has 16 residues. The CDR3 region has the DNA TGTGCCAGCAGTGCTCAAGGGGCAGGAGGAGATCAGCCCCAGCATTTT. Translated, it gives CASSAQGAGGDQPQHF. Together with reference TRBV2 and TRBJ1-5, the CDR3 gives the full variable domain: EPEVTQTPSHQVTQMGQEVILRCVPISNHLYFYWYRQILGQKVEFLVSFYNNEISEKSEIFDDQFSVERPDGSNFTLKIRSTKLEDSAMYFCASSAQGAGGDQPQHFGDGTRLSIL.

This chain's CDR3 is CASSVVAGGGTEQYF. As DNA, the CDR3 is TGTGCCAGCAGCGTAGTGGCGGGTGGGGGCACCGAGCAGTACTTC. This chain uses TRBV9 with TRBJ2-7; TRBD1 might be the D (6 bases). The CDR3 length is 15 residues. In germline, CDR1 is SGDLS, CDR2 YYNGEE. Trimming took off 0 bases at V and 6 bases at J, with 16 bases between the two ends.

The chain uses TRBV10-1 and TRBJ1-4; 10 bases are a match to TRBD1. The CDR3 contains 17 residues. J lost 3 bases, V lost 9 bases, and 13 bases had no gene match. In germline, CDR1 is WNHNN, CDR2 SYGVQD (reference sequence). The CDR3 nucleotides are TGCGCCAGTGGTTCCCGGGACAGGGGACCGTCTAATGAAAAACTGTTTTTT. This sequence encodes CASGSRDRGPSNEKLFF.

As to this clone: This CDR3 is also generated by other DNA sequences in the sample. CDR3 sequence reads: CAWSVPRGLNTEAFF. The CDR3 DNA reads TGTGCCTGGAGTGTCCCGAGGGGGCTGAACACTGAAGCTTTCTTT. The chain carries TRBV30 and TRBJ1-1; 7 bases match TRBD1. Germline CDR1 and CDR2: GTSNPN and SVGIG (reference sequence). The CDR3 totals 15 residues. Trimming took 0 bases from V and 0 from J; bases not matched to a gene: 4.

With regard to this clone: The same CDR3 also results from other DNA sequences found in this sample. The rearrangement links TRBV9 to TRBJ1-5, with D possibly matching TRBD1 (5 bases). The V gene's germline CDR1 is SGDLS and CDR2 YYNGEE. Trimming took off 2 bases at V and 0 bases at J, with 6 bases between the two ends. This CDR3 is 14 amino acids long. CDR3 nucleotide sequence: TGTGCCAGCAGCGTCGGGGGTAGCAATCAGCCCCAGCATTTT. Its protein product is CASSVGGSNQPQHF. Drawing the rest from reference TRBV9 and TRBJ1-5, the complete variable domain is DSGVTQTPKHLITATGQRVTLRCSPRSGDLSVYWYQQSLDQGLQFLIQYYNGEERAKGNILERFSAQQFPDLHSELNLSSLELGDSALYFCASSVGGSNQPQHFGDGTRLSIL.

This clone was observed once. This chain uses TRBV5-5 with TRBJ1-5; the D is unclear. This CDR3 contains 15 residues. V was shortened by 1 base and J by 4 bases, with 12 bases between the two germline ends. Germline V CDR1 and CDR2: SGHKS, YYEKEE (reference sequence). As DNA, the CDR3 is TGTGCCAGCAGCTTGTGGGCAGAACCTAATCAGCCCCAGCATTTT. This translates into CASSLWAEPNQPQHF.

This clone has only one observation. J is TRBJ2-7 and V is TRBV29-1; D perhaps matches TRBD2 (5 bases). Germline CDR1 reads SQVTM; CDR2 reads ANQGSEA. The CDR3 covers 13 residues. V was cut by 3 bases and J by 5 bases, with 14 bases left in between. CDR3 nucleotide sequence: TGCAGCGTTGATGGGCAGGCGGGCGACGAGCAGTACTTC. It encodes CSVDGQAGDEQYF.

The V gene is TRBV30, the J gene TRBJ1-1; D is undetermined. The V end lost 8 bases, the J end lost 9 bases, and 16 bases lay between the germline ends. CDR3 length equals 11 residues. Germline V CDR1 and CDR2: GTSNPN, SVGIG (reference sequence). CDR3 sequence reads: CASSTRFKAFF. The CDR3 bases are TGTGCCAGTAGTACTAGGTTTAAAGCTTTCTTT.

CDR3 bases: TGTGCCACCAACCGACAGGGGGCGGATCGGGTTTATGGCTACACCTTC. Residues: CATNRQGADRVYGYTF. This chain links TRBV10-3 with TRBJ1-2, with 10 bases aligning to TRBD1. Per germline, CDR1 ENHRY and CDR2 SYGVKD. The V gene end was trimmed by 10 bases and the J gene end by 5 bases; junction bases not matched to a gene: 16. The CDR3 has 16 residues.

This clone is a singleton in its sample. For the CDR3, the DNA is TGCGCCAGCAGCTTCGTGGGATCAACTAACTATGGCTACACCTTC. It is translated as CASSFVGSTNYGYTF. J is TRBJ1-2 and V is TRBV5-1; the D is unclear. CDR1 is SGHRS, CDR2 YFSETQ, per germline. V was shortened by 2 bases and J by 0 bases, with 11 bases between the two germline ends. The CDR3 length is 15 residues.

The gene calls are TRBV13 and TRBJ2-1; D is possibly TRBD2 (5 bases). CDR3 length equals 16 residues. The germline CDR1 and CDR2 sequences are PRHDT and FYEKMQ (reference sequence). V was clipped by 6 bases and J by 0 bases, with 15 bases between them. CDR3 coding DNA: TGTGCCAGCAGTGAAGTGAGGGCTAGCTCCTACAATGAGCAGTTCTTC. Protein product: CASSEVRASSYNEQFF.

J is TRBJ1-2 and V is TRBV27, with TRBD1 matching 11 bases. V lost 5 bases to trimming and J lost 5 bases; unmatched junction nucleotides: 7. Germline V gene data show CDR1 as MNHEY and CDR2 as SMNVEV (reference sequence). The CDR3 has 15 amino acids. The CDR3 protein is CASSAAGTGGYGYTF. Written as DNA, the CDR3 is TGTGCCAGCAGTGCAGCCGGGACAGGGGGATATGGCTACACCTTC.

The V gene is TRBV18, the J gene TRBJ2-5; 9 positions match TRBD1. The CDR3 extends over 16 amino acids. Germline loops: CDR1 KGHSH, CDR2 LQKENI. The V segment lost 5 bases and the J segment 5 bases; nucleotides outside the gene matches: 12. The CDR3 coding sequence is TGTGCCAGCTCAACCCCCTCACCGGGACAGGGCGAGACCCAGTACTTC. This encodes CASSTPSPGQGETQYF.

The CDR3 DNA reads as TGTGCCAGCAGCTTACTCCGGACGTATGGCTACACCTTC. This translates into CASSLLRTYGYTF. The genes are TRBV7-2 and TRBJ1-2; D is undetermined. The CDR3 is 13 residues long. Trimming shortened V by 2 bases and J by 5 bases, and 9 bases separated the two germline ends. Germline CDR1 is SGHTA and CDR2 is FQGNSA.

The CDR3 reads CSVEYLMVRGIMNTEAFF. CDR3 nucleotides: TGCAGCGTTGAATACCTCATGGTTCGGGGTATAATGAACACTGAAGCTTTCTTT. This chain links TRBV29-1 with TRBJ1-1; D call uncertain. CDR1 SQVTM and CDR2 ANQGSEA come from the germline V gene. The ends were cut back, 2 bases at V and 0 bases at J, with 22 bases in the middle. The CDR3 is 18 amino acids.

This chain connects TRBV11-3 to TRBJ2-1; D remains ambiguous. The CDR3 sequence is 12 residues long. Trimming left V 0 bases short and J 6 bases short, with 3 bases between. The germline gives CDR1 SGHNT, CDR2 YENEEA. The CDR3 reads CASSLDFNEQFF. Written as DNA, the CDR3 is TGTGCCAGCAGCTTAGATTTCAATGAGCAGTTCTTC.

This clone was seen once. The chain links TRBV30 to TRBJ2-7, with D perhaps TRBD1 (5 bases). In germline, CDR1 is GTSNPN, CDR2 SVGIG (reference sequence). Trimming shortened V by 5 bases and J by 6 bases, and 11 bases separated the two germline ends. CDR3 length equals 11 residues. Written as DNA, the CDR3 is TGTGCCTGGGGGGCTTTCTCCGAGCAGTACTTC. This codes for CAWGAFSEQYF.

This chain connects TRBV7-9 to TRBJ1-1, with D maybe TRBD1 (5 bases). CDR3 length equals 17 residues. From germline, CDR1 is SEHNR and CDR2 FQNEAQ (reference sequence). V lost 5 bases, J lost 2 bases, and 21 bases lay in between. For the CDR3, the DNA is TGTGCCAGCAGCCCAGACAGAGGTGGAGACAGAAACACTGAAGCTTTCTTT. The encoded protein is CASSPDRGGDRNTEAFF.

V and J are TRBV11-2 and TRBJ1-1; the D is unclear. Germline assignment: CDR1 SGHAT and CDR2 FQNNGV. The CDR3 has 13 residues. With 5 bases removed from V and 0 bases from J, the gap between germline ends came to 7 bases. Here the CDR3 reads CASSPHMNTEAFF. The CDR3 DNA reads TGTGCCAGCAGCCCTCATATGAACACTGAAGCTTTCTTT.

The chain employs TRBV4-1 and TRBJ1-5; 10 bases align to TRBD1. Germline CDR1 and CDR2: MGHRA and YSYEKL. After removal of 0 bases from V and 0 bases from J, the junction contained 11 bases not matched to a gene. The CDR3 runs 20 residues. As DNA, the CDR3 is TGCGCCAGCAGCCAAGATCGGGCCGGGACAGGGGCCTCTAGCAATCAGCCCCAGCATTTT. Translating it yields CASSQDRAGTGASSNQPQHF.

The chain employs TRBV4-1 and TRBJ2-1; the D gene is possibly TRBD2 (7 bases). Germline V gene lookup returns CDR1 MGHRA and CDR2 YSYEKL. V lost 4 bases and J lost 3, with 16 bases in between. CDR3 length: 16 amino acids. The CDR3 coding sequence is TGCGCCAGCAGCCGGGTTGCGGGGGCTCTCTACAATGAGCAGTTCTTC. It encodes CASSRVAGALYNEQFF.

This clone was seen a single time. The chain is built from TRBV24-1 and TRBJ2-3, with D maybe TRBD2 (5 bases). The V gene lost 5 bases and the J gene lost 0 bases, with 14 bases spanning the gap. The length of the CDR3 is 16 residues. CDR1 is KGHDR and CDR2 is SFDVKD in the germline V gene. The CDR3 protein is CATSGEGGSSTDTQYF. The CDR3 DNA follows: TGTGCCACCAGTGGAGAGGGCGGGTCTAGCACAGATACGCAGTATTTT.